This T cell receptor beta chain was sequenced in a study of T cell changes during pregnancy in multiple sclerosis. The protocol was immunoSEQ multiplex PCR, while the TCRdb copy is restricted to in-frame clones and leaves out a portion. The table has roughly 30,000 clones, more than 85% seen once; the top ten hold around 0.42%. The input for sequencing was CD4+ T cells from peripheral blood mononuclear cells, taken in the second trimester of pregnancy. The origin of this receptor is a female donor with multiple sclerosis, enrolled in a pregnancy study.

CDR3 residues: CASSRQQGAHYGYTF. DNA for the CDR3: TGTGCCAGCAGCCGACAACAGGGGGCCCACTATGGCTACACCTTC. The chain combines TRBV5-4 with TRBJ1-2; 9 bases fit TRBD1. This CDR3 region has 15 residues. The V segment lost 4 bases and the J segment 3 bases; nucleotides outside the gene matches: 7. Germline V lookup: CDR1 SGHNT, CDR2 YYREEE (reference sequence).